This T cell receptor (beta chain) was sequenced for a study of blood T cell repertoires in COVID-19 (dated by TCRdb to the early 2020s). Regarding the research as a whole: Collaborator samples came from the United States, Italy and Spain and covered acute and convalescent phases of COVID-19. Where HLA class I and class II types were available, the types were taken from metadata supplied by the sample provider, not from assay-based typing. The repertoires were released in a freely available public database meant as a resource for research on the immune response to SARS-CoV-2. Deeply sampled blood TCRbeta repertoires from subjects exposed to, actively infected with, or recovered from COVID-19 were included in the dataset. The sample metadata nearly always contained a de-identified subject ID, COVID-19 status, age in years and sex. The samples were drawn from the first 160 participants of the ongoing ImmuneRACE study and from more than 1,000 subjects provided by 6 global collaborators. The prospective study material was composed of cDNA or gDNA derived from T cells, B-cell-depleted T cells, or PBMCs.

Concerning this clone itself: This receptor's antigen is unknown. No per-base quality is available; no much larger clone lies one base away.

TCRbeta CDR3 regions were amplified from genomic DNA by means of the immunoSEQ Assay, a bias-controlled multiplex PCR. Per the original workflow: The number of nucleated cells in each sample was estimated by amplification of reference gene primers within the assay. To quantify the absolute abundance of each unique TCRbeta CDR3 rearrangement, sequence reads were collapsed and filtered. For each sample, productive Simpson clonality was calculated as the square root of Simpson's diversity index over productive rearrangements. Imported from immuneACCESS, the table was reduced by TCRdb to in-frame sequences with V and J called. These copies leave out some clones; in studies compared against another copy, an unresolved V gene accounts for under half, and the cause of the remainder is not known. V, J and clone size derive from that table, while D and trimming were established from the DNA sequence. Counted in this sample were 330,000 or so clones; about 90% of them appeared once. Under 3% of the sample comes from the top ten.

Enrolling through a virtual design, the prospective study's participants ranged in age from roughly 18 to 95 years and lived across 24 United States geographic areas. In the prospective study, cohorts were assigned on the basis of participant-reported clinical history obtained from a screening survey and a study questionnaire. For ImmuneRACE Cohort 3, a participant was defined as recovered based on two consecutive negative NP/OP PCR tests, clearance by a healthcare professional, or resolution of symptoms. In the prospective study, whole blood, serum and a nasopharyngeal or oropharyngeal swab were collected from each participant by mobile phlebotomists. Prospective study participants could optionally give additional blood draws and questionnaires over an approximately 2-month period. Before DNA extraction, prospective study blood samples were shipped either frozen or at room temperature. Broad study findings and their caveats: The amount of clinical and demographic metadata varied by source and participant and was provided uncurated.

The source material was PBMCs or T cells enriched from blood (not recorded which). This clonotype was obtained from a woman aged 25 to 39 who had recovered from COVID-19.

Read as DNA, the sequence is TGTGCCAGCAGTGAGGGACAGGGGATAGCTTACGAGCAGTACTTC. This is translated as CASSEGQGIAYEQYF. The rearrangement combines TRBV2 with TRBJ2-7; 10 central nucleotides agree with TRBD1. Taken from the germline V gene, the CDR1 and CDR2 loops are SNHLY and FYNNEI. The germline V end is reduced by 3 bases and the J end by 4 bases; junction bases left unmatched: 6. From its cysteine to its phenylalanine, the CDR3 spans 15 amino acids. Only CDR3 DNA remains: 45 bases, in frame from the first base.